This T cell receptor beta chain originates from a study of CD4+ T cells in melanoma. Study-level findings and limits: Reportedly, melanoma neoantigen-specific CD4+ T cells showed varied differentiation states. CD8+ T cell, macrophage and B cell function reportedly correlated with neoantigen-specific CD4+ T cells.

A note on this clone: What it binds is not known.

The data were produced by immunoSEQ multiplex PCR, yet TCRdb's version contains in-frame clones alone and is incomplete. The sample lists 9,600 or so clones, 69% occurring once. Trimming took 6 bases from V and 2 from J; bases not matched to a gene: 6. This CDR3 region has 14 residues. In germline, CDR1 is MNHNY, CDR2 SVGAGI (reference sequence). The TCR comes from a human donor with melanoma. The gene calls are TRBV6-6 and TRBJ2-7, with 8 bases identical to TRBD2. Sequencing was carried out using peripheral blood. The CDR3 nucleotides are TGTGCCAGCAGACCCCTAGCGGGCGCCTACGAGCAGTACTTC. Encoded protein: CASRPLAGAYEQYF.